This T cell receptor (beta chain) was recorded in a study of shared clonotypes between healthy human individuals. Study observations and caveats: It was the non-shared clonotypes that had lower generation probabilities than clonotypes shared by all four donors. As a rule, naive subsets had a larger estimated richness than memory subsets.

Once extracted for a subset, genomic DNA was divided evenly among several immunoSEQ plates. The assay was immunoSEQ multiplex PCR, and TCRdb's table has in-frame clones only and misses some. Of fewer than 3 million clones listed, roughly 92% are singletons. In the CD4+ fraction, cells were divided into CD45RA+ naive and CD45RA-negative memory subsets. Looked up from germline, CDR1 is KGHSH and CDR2 is LQKENI. Trimming took off 2 bases at V and 5 bases at J, with 13 bases between the two ends. The CDR3 covers 14 residues. Remarks on this clone: Its target is not known.

Sequenced input: naive CD4+ T cells from PBMCs. Subset described: CD45RA+ positively selected. The chain combines TRBV18 with TRBJ2-7; tentative D call: TRBD1 (5 bases). This TCR was recovered from a young man in good health. Some clones in this sample may be carry-over from other donors' samples. The CDR3 DNA is TGTGCCAGCTCACCAAAGGGGCTTGGTAACGAGCAGTACTTC. Protein sequence: CASSPKGLGNEQYF.